This T cell receptor (beta chain) derives from a study of response to subunit inactivated influenza vaccine. As concerns this clonotype: A junction boundary mismatches the germline segment, possibly from a read error.

TCRdb reprocessed the RT-PCR reads with MiXCR, giving one entry per CDR3 protein. The sample shows 450,000 to 600,000 distinct CDR3 sequences, around 7.9% of them seen only once. Germline values: CDR1 SGHDT, CDR2 YYEEEE. The CDR3 covers 15 residues. The clonotype originates from a man aged 50-75 years who received an inactivated influenza vaccine. This chain joins TRBV5-6 and TRBJ2-2; D is perhaps TRBD2 (6 bases). Sequencing was performed on PBMCs from blood, taken around 25 months after vaccination. DNA for the CDR3: TGTGCCAGCAGCGTACCGGGATCCCGACACGGGGGGCTGTTTTTT. Its translation: CASSVPGSRHGGLFF.